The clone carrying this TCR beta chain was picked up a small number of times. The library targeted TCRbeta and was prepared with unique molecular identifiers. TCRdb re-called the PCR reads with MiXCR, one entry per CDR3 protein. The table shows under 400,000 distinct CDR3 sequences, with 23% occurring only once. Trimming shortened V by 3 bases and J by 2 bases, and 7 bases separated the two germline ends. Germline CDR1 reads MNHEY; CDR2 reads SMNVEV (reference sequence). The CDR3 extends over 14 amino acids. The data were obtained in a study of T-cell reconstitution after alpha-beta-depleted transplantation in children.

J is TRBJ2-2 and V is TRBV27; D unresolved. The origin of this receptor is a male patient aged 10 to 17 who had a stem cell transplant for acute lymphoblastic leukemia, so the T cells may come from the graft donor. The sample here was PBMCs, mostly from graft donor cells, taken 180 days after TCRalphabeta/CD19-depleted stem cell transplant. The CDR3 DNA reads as TGTGCCAGCAGTTTTGGGTCCAACACCGGGGAGCTGTTTTTT. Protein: CASSFGSNTGELFF.